This TCR beta chain is drawn from a study of OX40 agonist ivuxolimab in advanced cancers. This CDR3 has 12 residues. Trimming took 5 bases from V and 8 from J, leaving 12 bases between them. In germline, CDR1 is MNHNS, CDR2 SASEGT. Here immunoSEQ multiplex PCR was the method, and the copy in TCRdb shows in-frame clones only, minus some. The sample consists of about 73,000 clones, 90% of them appearing once. The rearrangement uses TRBV6-1 and TRBJ1-2; no clear D. The sequence derives from an adult with an advanced solid tumor such as melanoma, head and neck, liver or kidney cancer. This material consisted of CD4+ or CD8+ T cells sorted from blood, taken in a trial of the OX40 agonist ivuxolimab. The CDR3 coding sequence is TGTGCCAGCAGTCTCGGCGGAGACGGCTACACCTTC. It encodes CASSLGGDGYTF.